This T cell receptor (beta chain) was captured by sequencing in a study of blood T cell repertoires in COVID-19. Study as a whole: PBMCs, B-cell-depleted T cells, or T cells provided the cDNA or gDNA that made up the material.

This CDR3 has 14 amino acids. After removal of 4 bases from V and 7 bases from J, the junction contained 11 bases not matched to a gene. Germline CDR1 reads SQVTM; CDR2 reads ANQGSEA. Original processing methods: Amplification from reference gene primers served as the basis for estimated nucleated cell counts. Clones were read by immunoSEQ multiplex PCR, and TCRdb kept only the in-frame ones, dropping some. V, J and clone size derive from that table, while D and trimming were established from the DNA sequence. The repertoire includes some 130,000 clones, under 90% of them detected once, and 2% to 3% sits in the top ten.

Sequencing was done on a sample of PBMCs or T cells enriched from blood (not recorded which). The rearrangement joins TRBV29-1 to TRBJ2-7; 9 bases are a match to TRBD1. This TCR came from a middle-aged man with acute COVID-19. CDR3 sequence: CSVAYMTGGIEQYF. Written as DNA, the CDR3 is TGCAGCGTTGCATACATGACAGGGGGTATTGAGCAGTACTTC.